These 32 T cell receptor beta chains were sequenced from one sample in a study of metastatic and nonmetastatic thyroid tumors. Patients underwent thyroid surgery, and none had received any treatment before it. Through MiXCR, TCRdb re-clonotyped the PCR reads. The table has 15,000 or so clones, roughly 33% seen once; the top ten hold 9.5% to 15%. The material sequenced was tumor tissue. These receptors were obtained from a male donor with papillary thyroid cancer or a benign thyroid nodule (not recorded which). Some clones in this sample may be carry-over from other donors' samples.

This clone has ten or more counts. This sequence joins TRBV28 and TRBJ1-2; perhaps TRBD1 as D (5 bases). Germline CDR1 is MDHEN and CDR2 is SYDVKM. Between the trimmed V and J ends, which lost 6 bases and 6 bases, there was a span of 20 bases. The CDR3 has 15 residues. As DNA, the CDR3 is TGTGCCAGCAGCCTCCTCCTGGGAGGGGAGAATGGCTACACCTTC. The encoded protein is CASSLLLGGENGYTF.

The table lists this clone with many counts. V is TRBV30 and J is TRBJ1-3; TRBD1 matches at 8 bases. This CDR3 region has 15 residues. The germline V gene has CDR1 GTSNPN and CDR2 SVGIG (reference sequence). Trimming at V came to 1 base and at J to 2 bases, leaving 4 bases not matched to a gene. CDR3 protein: CAWSEQQGAGNTIYF. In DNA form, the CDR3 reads TGTGCCTGGAGTGAGCAACAGGGGGCTGGAAACACCATATATTTT.

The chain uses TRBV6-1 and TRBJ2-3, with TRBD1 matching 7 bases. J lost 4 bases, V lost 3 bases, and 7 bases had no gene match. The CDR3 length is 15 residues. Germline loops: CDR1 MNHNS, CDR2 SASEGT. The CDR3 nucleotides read TGTGCCAGCAGTGAGGCGACAGGGCTAGCAGATACGCAGTATTTT. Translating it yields CASSEATGLADTQYF.

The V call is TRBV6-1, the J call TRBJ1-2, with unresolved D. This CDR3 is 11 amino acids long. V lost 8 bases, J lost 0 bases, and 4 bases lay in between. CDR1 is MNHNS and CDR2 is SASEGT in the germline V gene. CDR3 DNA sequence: TGTGCCAGCTCTACTAACTATGGCTACACCTTC. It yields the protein CASSTNYGYTF.

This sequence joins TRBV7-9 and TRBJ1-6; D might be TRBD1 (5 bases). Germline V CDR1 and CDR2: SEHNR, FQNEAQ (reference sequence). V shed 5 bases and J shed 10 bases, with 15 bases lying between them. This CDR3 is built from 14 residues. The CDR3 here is CASSLRDQTSPLHF. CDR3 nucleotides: TGTGCCAGCAGCCTCCGGGACCAGACCTCACCCCTCCACTTT.

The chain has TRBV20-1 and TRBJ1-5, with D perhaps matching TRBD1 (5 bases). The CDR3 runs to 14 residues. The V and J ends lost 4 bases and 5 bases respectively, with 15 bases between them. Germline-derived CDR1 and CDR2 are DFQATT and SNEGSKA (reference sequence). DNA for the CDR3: TGCAGTGCTACACTCCAGGGTAGTCATCAGCCCCAGCATTTT. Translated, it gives CSATLQGSHQPQHF.

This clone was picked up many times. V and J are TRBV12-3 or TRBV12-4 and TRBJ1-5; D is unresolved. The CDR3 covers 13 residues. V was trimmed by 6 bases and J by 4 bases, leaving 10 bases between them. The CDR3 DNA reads TGTGCCAGCAGCCAGACGCAGAATCAGCCCCAGCATTTT. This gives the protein CASSQTQNQPQHF.

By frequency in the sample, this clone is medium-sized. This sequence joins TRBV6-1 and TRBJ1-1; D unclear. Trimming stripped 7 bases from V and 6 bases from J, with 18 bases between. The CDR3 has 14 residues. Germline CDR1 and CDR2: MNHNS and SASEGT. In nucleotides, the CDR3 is TGTGCCAGCACCCTTGGCCCACAGACGCCTGAAGCTTTCTTT. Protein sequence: CASTLGPQTPEAFF.

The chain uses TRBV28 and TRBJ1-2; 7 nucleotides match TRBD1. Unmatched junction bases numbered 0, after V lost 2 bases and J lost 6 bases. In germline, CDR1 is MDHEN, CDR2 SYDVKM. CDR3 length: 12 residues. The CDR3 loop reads CASSLQGDGYTF. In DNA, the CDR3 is TGTGCCAGCAGTTTACAGGGGGATGGCTACACCTTC.

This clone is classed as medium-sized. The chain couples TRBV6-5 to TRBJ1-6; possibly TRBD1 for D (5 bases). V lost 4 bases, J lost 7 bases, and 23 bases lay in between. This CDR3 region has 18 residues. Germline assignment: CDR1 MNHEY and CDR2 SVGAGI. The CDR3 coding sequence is TGTGCCAGCAGTTCCATACCCGGGACTGCGGACGGAAATTCACCCCTCCACTTT. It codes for CASSSIPGTADGNSPLHF.

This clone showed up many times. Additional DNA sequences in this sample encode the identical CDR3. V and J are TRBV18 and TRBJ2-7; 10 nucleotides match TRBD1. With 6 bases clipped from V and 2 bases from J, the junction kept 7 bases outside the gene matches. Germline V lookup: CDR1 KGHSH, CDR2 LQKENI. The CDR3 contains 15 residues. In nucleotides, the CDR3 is TGTGCCAGCTCGCATAGACAGGGGGCCCCCTACGAGCAGTACTTC. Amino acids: CASSHRQGAPYEQYF.

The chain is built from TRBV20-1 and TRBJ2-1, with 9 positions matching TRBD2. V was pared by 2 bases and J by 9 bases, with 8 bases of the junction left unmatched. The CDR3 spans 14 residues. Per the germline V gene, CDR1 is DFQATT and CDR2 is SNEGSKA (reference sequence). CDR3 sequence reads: CSARTVAGAGEQFF. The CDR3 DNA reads TGCAGTGCTAGAACCGTAGCGGGAGCTGGTGAGCAGTTCTTC.

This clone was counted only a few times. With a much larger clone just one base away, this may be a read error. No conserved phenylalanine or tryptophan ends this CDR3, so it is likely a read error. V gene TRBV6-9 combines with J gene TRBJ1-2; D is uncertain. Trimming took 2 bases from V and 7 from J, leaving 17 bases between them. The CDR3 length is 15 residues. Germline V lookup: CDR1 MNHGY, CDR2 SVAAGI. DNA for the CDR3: TGTGCCAGCAGTTATGGCAGGTTCGATACGGGTGGCTACACCCTC. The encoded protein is CASSYGRFDTGGYTL.

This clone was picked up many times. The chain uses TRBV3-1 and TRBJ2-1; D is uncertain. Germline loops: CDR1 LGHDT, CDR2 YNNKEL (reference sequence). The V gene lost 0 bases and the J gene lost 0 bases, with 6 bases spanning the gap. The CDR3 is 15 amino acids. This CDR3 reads CASSQESVSYNEQFF. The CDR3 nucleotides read TGTGCCAGCAGCCAAGAGAGCGTCTCCTACAATGAGCAGTTCTTC.

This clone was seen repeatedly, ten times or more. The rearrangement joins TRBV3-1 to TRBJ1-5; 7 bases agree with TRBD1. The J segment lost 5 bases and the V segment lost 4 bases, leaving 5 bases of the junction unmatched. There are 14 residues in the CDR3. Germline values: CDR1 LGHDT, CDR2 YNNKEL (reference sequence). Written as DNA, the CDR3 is TGTGCCAGCAGCCTGACAGGGAAGTATCAGCCCCAGCATTTT. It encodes CASSLTGKYQPQHF. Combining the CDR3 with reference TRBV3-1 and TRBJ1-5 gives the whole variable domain DTAVSQTPKYLVTQMGNDKSIKCEQNLGHDTMYWYKQDSKKFLKIMFSYNNKELIINETVPNRFSPKSPDKAHLNLHINSLELGDSAVYFCASSLTGKYQPQHFGDGTRLSIL.

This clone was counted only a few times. The CDR3: CASSERVGRWSYEQYF. DNA of the CDR3: TGTGCCAGCAGTGAACGGGTCGGGCGGTGGTCCTACGAGCAGTACTTC. The V gene is TRBV6-1, the J gene TRBJ2-7; D uncertain. The CDR3 consists of 16 residues. Trimming pared 2 bases from V and 1 base from J, leaving 15 bases between. Germline V gene lookup returns CDR1 MNHNS and CDR2 SASEGT.

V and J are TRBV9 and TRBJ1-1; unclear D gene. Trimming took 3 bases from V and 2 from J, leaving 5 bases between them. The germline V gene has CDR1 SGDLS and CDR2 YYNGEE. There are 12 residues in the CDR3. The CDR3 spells CASSAINTEAFF. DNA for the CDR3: TGTGCCAGCAGCGCAATAAACACTGAAGCTTTCTTT.

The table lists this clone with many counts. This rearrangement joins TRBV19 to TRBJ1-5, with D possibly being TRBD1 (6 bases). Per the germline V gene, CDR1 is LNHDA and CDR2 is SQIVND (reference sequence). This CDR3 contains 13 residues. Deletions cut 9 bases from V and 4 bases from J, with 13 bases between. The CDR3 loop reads CASAEQGNQPQHF. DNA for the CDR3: TGTGCCAGCGCCGAACAGGGTAATCAGCCCCAGCATTTT.

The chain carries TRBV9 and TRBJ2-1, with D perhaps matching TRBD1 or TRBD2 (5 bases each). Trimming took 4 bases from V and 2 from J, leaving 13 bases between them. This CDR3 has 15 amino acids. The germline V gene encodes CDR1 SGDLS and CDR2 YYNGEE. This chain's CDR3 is CASSTRDGPYNEQFF. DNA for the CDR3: TGTGCCAGCAGCACCCGGGACGGGCCCTACAATGAGCAGTTCTTC.

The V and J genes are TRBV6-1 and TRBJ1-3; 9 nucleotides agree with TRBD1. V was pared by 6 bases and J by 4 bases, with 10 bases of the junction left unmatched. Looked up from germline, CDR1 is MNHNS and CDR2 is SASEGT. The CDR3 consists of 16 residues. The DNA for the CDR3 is TGTGCCAGCAGAAAGGGACAGGGAGTCTCCGGAAACACCATATATTTT. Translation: CASRKGQGVSGNTIYF.

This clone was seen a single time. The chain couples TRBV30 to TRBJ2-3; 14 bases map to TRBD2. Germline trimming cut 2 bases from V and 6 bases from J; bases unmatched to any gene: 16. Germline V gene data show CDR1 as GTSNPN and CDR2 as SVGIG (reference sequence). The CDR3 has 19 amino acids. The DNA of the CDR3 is TGTGCCTGGAGTTACACCCCGGGACTAGCGGGGGTAATAACGGATACGCAGTATTTT. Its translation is CAWSYTPGLAGVITDTQYF.

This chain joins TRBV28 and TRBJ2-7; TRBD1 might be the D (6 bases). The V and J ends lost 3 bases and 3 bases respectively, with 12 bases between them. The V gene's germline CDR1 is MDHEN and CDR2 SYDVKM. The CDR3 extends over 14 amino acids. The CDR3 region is CASSFLDSYYEQYF. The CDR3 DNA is TGTGCCAGCAGTTTCTTGGACAGCTACTACGAGCAGTACTTC.

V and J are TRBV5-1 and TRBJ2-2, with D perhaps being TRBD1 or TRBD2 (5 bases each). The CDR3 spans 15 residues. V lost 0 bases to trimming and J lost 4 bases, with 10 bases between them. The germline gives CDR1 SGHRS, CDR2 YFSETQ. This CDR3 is CASSLVGEITGELFF. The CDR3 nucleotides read TGCGCCAGCAGCTTGGTAGGGGAGATCACCGGGGAGCTGTTTTTT.

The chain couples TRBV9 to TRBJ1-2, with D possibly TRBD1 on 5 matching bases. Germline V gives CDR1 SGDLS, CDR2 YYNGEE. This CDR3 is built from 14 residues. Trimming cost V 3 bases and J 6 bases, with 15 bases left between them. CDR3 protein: CASSARVAVDGYTF. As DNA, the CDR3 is TGTGCCAGCAGCGCCAGGGTGGCGGTGGATGGCTACACCTTC.

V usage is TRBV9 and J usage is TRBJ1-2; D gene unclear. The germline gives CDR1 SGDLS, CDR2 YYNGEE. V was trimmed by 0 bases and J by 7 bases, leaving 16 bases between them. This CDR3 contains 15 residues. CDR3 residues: CASSVGSRDSTGYTF. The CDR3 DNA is TGTGCCAGCAGCGTAGGATCGAGAGATTCAACTGGCTACACCTTC.

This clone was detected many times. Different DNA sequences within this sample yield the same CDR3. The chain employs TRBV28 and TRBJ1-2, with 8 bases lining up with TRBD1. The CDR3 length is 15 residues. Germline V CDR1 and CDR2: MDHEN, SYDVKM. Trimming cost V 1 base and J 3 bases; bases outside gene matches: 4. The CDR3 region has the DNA TGTGCCAGCAGTTTATTCACAGGGGGGGACTATGGCTACACCTTC. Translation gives CASSLFTGGDYGYTF.

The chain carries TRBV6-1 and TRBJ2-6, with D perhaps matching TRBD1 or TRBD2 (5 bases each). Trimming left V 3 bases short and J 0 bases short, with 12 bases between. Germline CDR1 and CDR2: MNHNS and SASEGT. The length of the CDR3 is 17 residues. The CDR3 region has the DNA TGTGCCAGCAGTGACGCACCCGGGGCCTCTGGGGCCAACGTCCTGACTTTC. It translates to CASSDAPGASGANVLTF.

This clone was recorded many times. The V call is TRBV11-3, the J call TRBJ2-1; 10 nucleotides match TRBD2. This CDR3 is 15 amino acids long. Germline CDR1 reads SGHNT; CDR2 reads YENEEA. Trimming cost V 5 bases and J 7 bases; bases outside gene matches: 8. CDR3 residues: CASSGITSGINEQFF. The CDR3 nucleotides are TGTGCCAGCAGCGGAATAACTAGCGGGATAAATGAGCAGTTCTTC.

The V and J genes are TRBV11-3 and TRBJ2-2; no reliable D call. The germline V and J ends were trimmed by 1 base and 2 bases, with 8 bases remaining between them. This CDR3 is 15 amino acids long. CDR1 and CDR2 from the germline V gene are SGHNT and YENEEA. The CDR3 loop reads CASSLVETNTGELFF. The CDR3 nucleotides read TGTGCCAGCAGCTTAGTGGAGACTAACACCGGGGAGCTGTTTTTT.

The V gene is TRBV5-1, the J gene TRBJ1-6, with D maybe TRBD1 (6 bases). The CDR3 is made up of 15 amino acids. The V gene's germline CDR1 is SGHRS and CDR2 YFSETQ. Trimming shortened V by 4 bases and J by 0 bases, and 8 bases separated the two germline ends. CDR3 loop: CASSDRSSYNSPLHF. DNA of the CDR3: TGCGCCAGCAGCGACAGGAGCTCCTATAATTCACCCCTCCACTTT. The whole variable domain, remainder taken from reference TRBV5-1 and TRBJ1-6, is KAGVTQTPRYLIKTRGQQVTLSCSPISGHRSVSWYQQTPGQGLQFLFEYFSETQRNKGNFPGRFSGRQFSNSRSEMNVSTLELGDSALYLCASSDRSSYNSPLHFGNGTRLTVT.

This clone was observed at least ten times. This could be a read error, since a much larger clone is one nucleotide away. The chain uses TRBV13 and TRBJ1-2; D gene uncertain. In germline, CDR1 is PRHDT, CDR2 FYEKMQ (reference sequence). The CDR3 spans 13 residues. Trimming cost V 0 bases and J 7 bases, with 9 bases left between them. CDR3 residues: CASSLGQSCGYTF. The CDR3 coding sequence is TGTGCCAGCAGCTTAGGCCAGAGCTGTGGCTACACCTTC. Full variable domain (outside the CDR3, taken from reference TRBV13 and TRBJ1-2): AAGVIQSPRHLIKEKRETATLKCYPIPRHDTVYWYQQGPGQDPQFLISFYEKMQSDKGSIPDRFSAQQFSDYHSELNMSSLELGDSALYFCASSLGQSCGYTFGSGTRLTVV.

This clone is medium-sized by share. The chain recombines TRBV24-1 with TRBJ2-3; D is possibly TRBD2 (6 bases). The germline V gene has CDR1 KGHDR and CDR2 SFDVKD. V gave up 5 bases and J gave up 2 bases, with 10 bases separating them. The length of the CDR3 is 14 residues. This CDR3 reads CATSAGRDTDTQYF. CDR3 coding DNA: TGTGCCACCAGTGCAGGGCGGGACACAGATACGCAGTATTTT.